This TCR beta chain was profiled in a study of blood T cell repertoires in COVID-19. Per the original data handling: Estimation of nucleated cell counts relied on the amplification of reference gene primers. Using immunoSEQ multiplex PCR, the repertoire was profiled, and TCRdb retains in-frame clones only, with some absent. The V and J calls and clone size were taken over from that table, and D and trimming were inferred from the DNA. The repertoire holds more than 95,000 clones, 75% to 85% seen once, with roughly 35% in the top ten. This CDR3 comprises 18 residues. After removal of 4 bases from V and 2 bases from J, the junction contained 9 bases not matched to a gene. Per the germline V gene, CDR1 is LGHDT and CDR2 is YNNKEL (reference sequence).

V and J are TRBV3-1 (or the pseudogene TRBV3-2) and TRBJ2-6; 9 bases fit TRBD1. Sequencing was performed on peripheral blood. The sequence was collected from a man aged 35 to 55 with active or convalescent COVID-19. The CDR3 nucleotides are TGTGCCAGCAGCCCCCGTCCCGGGACAGGGCCTGGGGCCAACGTCCTGACTTTC. This encodes CASSPRPGTGPGANVLTF.